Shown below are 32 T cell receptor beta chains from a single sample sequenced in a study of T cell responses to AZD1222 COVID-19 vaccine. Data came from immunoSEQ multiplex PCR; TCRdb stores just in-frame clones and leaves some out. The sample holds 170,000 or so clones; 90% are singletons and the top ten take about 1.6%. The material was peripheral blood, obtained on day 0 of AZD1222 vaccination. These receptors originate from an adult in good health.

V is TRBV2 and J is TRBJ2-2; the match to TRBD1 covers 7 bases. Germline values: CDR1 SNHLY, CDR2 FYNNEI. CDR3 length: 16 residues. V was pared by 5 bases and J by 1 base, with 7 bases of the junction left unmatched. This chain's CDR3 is CASSKQTGKNTGELFF. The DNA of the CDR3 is TGTGCCAGCAGTAAACAGACAGGGAAGAACACCGGGGAGCTGTTTTTT.

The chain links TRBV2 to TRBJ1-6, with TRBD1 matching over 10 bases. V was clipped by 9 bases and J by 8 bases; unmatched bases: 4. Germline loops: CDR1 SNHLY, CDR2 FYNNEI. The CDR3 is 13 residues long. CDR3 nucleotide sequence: TGTGCCAGGAGACAGGGGGCTGATTCACCCCTCCACTTT. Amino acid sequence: CARRQGADSPLHF.

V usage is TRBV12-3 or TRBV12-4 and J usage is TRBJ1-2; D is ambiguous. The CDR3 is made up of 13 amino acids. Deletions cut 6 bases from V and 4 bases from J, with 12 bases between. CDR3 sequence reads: CASSYGLTYGYTF. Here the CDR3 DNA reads TGTGCCAGCAGCTACGGACTCACCTATGGCTACACCTTC.

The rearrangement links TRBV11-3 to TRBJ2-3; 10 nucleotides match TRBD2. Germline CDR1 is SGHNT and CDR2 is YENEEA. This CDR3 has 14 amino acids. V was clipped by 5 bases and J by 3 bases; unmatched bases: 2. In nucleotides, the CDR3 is TGTGCCAGCAGCGTTAGCGGGGGGACAGATACGCAGTATTTT. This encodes CASSVSGGTDTQYF.

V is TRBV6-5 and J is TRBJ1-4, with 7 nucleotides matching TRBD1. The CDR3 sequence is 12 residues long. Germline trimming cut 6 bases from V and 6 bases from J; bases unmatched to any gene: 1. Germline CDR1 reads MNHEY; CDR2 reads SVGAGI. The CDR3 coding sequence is TGTGCCAGCAGCAGGGGGTATGAAAAACTGTTTTTT. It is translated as CASSRGYEKLFF.

CDR3 in amino acids: CASSYEGQSSYEQYF. The CDR3 DNA is TGTGCCAGCAGTTACGAAGGACAAAGTTCCTACGAGCAGTACTTC. This chain uses TRBV6-6 with TRBJ2-7; the D gene is possibly TRBD1 (5 bases). The V gene's germline CDR1 is MNHNY and CDR2 SVGAGI (reference sequence). The CDR3 length is 15 residues. Trimming took off 2 bases at V and 1 base at J, with 12 bases between the two ends.

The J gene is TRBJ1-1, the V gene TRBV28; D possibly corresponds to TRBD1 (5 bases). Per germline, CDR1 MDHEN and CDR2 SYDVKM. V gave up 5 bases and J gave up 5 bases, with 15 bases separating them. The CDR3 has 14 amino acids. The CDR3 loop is CASSKGGVGTEAFF. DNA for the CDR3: TGTGCCAGCAGTAAGGGAGGGGTTGGTACTGAAGCTTTCTTT.

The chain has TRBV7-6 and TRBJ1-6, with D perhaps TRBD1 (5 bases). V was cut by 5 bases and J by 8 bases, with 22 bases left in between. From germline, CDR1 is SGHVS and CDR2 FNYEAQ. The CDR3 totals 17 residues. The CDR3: CASSPLGEELGDSPLHF. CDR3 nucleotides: TGTGCCAGCAGCCCCCTTGGGGAGGAGCTAGGGGATTCACCCCTCCACTTT.

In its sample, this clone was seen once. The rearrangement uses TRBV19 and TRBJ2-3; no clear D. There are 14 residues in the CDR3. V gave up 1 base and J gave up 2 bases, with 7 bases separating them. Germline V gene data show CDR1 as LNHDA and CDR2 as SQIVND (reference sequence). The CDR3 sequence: CASSIGHPTDTQYF. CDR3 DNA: TGTGCCAGTAGTATAGGCCACCCCACAGATACGCAGTATTTT.

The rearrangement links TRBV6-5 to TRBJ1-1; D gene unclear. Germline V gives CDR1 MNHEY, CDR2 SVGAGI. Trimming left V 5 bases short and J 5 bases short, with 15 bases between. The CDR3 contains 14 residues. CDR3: CASSLPGDGTEAFF. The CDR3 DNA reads TGTGCCAGCAGTCTCCCCGGGGATGGAACTGAAGCTTTCTTT.

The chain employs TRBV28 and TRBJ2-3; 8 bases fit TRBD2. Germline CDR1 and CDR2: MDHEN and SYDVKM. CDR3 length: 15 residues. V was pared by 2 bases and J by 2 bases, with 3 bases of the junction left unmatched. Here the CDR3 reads CASSLPSGLTDTQYF. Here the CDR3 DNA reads TGTGCCAGCAGTTTACCTAGCGGGCTCACAGATACGCAGTATTTT.

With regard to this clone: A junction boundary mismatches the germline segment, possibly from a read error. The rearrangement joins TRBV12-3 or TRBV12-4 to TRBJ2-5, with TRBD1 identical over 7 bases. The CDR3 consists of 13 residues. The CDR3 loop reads CASSRDVRGQINF. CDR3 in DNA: TGTGCCAGCAGTCGAGATGTGAGGGGACAGATAAACTTC.

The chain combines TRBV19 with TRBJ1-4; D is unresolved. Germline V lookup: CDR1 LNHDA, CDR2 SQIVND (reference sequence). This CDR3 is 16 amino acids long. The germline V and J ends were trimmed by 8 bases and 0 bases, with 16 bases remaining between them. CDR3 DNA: TGTGCCAGTTCATTTTCGGGCGTTGCAACTAATGAAAAACTGTTTTTT. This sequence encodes CASSFSGVATNEKLFF.

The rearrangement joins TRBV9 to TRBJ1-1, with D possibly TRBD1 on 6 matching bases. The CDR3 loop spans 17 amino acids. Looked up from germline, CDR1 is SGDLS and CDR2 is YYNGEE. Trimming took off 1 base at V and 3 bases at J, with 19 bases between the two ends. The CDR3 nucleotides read TGTGCCAGCAGCGTATATGCTGGTGGGGGGGCGTACACTGAAGCTTTCTTT. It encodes CASSVYAGGGAYTEAFF. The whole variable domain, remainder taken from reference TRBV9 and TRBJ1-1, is DSGVTQTPKHLITATGQRVTLRCSPRSGDLSVYWYQQSLDQGLQFLIQYYNGEERAKGNILERFSAQQFPDLHSELNLSSLELGDSALYFCASSVYAGGGAYTEAFFGQGTRLTVV.

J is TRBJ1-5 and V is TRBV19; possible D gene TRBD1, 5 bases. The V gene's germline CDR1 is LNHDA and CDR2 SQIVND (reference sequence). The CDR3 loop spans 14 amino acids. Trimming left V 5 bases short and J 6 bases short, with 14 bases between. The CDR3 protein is CASSFLGQGQPQHF. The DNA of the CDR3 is TGTGCCAGTAGTTTCCTTGGTCAGGGTCAGCCCCAGCATTTT.

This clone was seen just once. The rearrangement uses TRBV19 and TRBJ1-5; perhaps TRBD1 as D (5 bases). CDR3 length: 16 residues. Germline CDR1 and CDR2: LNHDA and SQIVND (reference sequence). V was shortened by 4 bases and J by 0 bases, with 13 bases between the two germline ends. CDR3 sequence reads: CASSREQEYSNQPQHF. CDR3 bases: TGTGCCAGTAGTAGGGAACAGGAGTATAGCAATCAGCCCCAGCATTTT.

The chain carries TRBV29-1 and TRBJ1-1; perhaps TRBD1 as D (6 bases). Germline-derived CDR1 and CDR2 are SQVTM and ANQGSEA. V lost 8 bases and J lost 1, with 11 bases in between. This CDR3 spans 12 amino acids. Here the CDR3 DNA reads TGCAGCACCGGACAGACGAACACTGAAGCTTTCTTT. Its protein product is CSTGQTNTEAFF.

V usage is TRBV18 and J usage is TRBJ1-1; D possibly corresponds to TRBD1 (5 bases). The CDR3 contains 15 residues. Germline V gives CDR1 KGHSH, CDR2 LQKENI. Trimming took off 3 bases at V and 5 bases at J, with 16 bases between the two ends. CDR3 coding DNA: TGTGCCAGCTCACCCACCCCCGGGGGGGGGACTGAAGCTTTCTTT. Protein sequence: CASSPTPGGGTEAFF. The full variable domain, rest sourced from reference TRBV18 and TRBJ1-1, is NAGVMQNPRHLVRRRGQEARLRCSPMKGHSHVYWYRQLPEEGLKFMVYLQKENIIDESGMPKERFSAEFPKEGPSILRIQQVVRGDSAAYFCASSPTPGGGTEAFFGQGTRLTVV.

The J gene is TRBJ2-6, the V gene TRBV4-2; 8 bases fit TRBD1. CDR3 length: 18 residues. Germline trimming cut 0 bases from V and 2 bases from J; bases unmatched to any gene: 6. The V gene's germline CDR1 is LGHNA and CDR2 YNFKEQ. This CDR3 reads CASSQDVQGAAGANVLTF. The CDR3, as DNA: TGTGCCAGCAGCCAAGATGTCCAGGGGGCGGCTGGGGCCAACGTCCTGACTTTC.

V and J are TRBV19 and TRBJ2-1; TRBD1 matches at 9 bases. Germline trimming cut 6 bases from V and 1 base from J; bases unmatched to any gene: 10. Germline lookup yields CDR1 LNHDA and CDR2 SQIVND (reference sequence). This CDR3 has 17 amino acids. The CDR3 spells CASRNDRGSSSYNEQFF. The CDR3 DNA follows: TGTGCCAGTAGGAACGACAGGGGGTCATCATCCTACAATGAGCAGTTCTTC.

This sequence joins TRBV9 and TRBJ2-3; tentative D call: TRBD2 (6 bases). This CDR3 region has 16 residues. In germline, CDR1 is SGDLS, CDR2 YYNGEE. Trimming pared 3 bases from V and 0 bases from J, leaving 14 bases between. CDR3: CASSGRAGQSTDTQYF. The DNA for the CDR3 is TGTGCCAGCAGCGGAAGAGCGGGCCAAAGCACAGATACGCAGTATTTT.

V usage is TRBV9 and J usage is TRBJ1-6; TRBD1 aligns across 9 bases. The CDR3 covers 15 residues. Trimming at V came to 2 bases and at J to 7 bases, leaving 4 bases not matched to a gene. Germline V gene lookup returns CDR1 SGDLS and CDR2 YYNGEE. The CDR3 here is CASSVGTGRNSPLHF. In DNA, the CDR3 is TGTGCCAGCAGCGTTGGGACAGGGCGCAATTCACCCCTCCACTTT.

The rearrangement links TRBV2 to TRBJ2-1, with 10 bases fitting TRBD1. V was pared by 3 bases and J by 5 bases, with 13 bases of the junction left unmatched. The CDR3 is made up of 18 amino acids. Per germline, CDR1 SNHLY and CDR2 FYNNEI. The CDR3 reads CASSDGTGAPNVDNEQFF. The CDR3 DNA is TGTGCCAGCAGTGACGGGACAGGGGCCCCAAACGTTGACAATGAGCAGTTCTTC.

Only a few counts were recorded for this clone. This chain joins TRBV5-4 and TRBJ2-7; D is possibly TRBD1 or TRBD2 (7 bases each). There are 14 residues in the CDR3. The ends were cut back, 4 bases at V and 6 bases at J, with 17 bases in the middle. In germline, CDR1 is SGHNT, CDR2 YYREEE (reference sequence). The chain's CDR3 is CASSPGGGRPEQYF. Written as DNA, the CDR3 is TGTGCCAGCAGCCCAGGGGGGGGACGTCCCGAGCAGTACTTC.

The CDR3 spells CASSQSKQGNYEQYF. CDR3 coding DNA: TGTGCCAGCAGCCAATCGAAACAGGGAAATTACGAGCAGTACTTC. This chain links TRBV3-1 (or the pseudogene TRBV3-2) with TRBJ2-7; D is perhaps TRBD1 (6 bases). Germline V gene data show CDR1 as LGHDT and CDR2 as YNNKEL (reference sequence). The CDR3 runs 15 residues. V gave up 2 bases and J gave up 4 bases, with 15 bases separating them.

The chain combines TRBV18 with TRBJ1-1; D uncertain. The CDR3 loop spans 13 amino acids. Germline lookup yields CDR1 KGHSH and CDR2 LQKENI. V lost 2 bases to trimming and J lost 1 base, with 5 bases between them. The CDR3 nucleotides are TGTGCCAGCTCACCAGCACAGAACACTGAAGCTTTCTTT. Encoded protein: CASSPAQNTEAFF.

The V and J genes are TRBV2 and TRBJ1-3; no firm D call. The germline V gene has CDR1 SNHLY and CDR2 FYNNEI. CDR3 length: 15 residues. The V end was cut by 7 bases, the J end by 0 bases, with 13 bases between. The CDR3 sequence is CASTTDVISGNTIYF. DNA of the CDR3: TGTGCCAGCACTACGGACGTGATCTCTGGAAACACCATATATTTT. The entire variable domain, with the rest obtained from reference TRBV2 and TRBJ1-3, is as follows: EPEVTQTPSHQVTQMGQEVILRCVPISNHLYFYWYRQILGQKVEFLVSFYNNEISEKSEIFDDQFSVERPDGSNFTLKIRSTKLEDSAMYFCASTTDVISGNTIYFGEGSWLTVV.

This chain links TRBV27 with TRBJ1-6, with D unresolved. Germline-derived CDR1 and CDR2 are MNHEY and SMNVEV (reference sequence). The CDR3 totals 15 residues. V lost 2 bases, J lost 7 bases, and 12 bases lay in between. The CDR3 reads CASSLLGPLNSPLHF. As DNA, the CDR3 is TGTGCCAGCAGTTTACTCGGGCCGCTGAATTCACCCCTCCACTTT.

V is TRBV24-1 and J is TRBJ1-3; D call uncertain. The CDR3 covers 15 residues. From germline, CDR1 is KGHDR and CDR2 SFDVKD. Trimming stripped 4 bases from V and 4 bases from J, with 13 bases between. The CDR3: CATSELKGGGNTIYF. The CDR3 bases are TGTGCCACCAGTGAGCTAAAGGGCGGGGGAAACACCATATATTTT.

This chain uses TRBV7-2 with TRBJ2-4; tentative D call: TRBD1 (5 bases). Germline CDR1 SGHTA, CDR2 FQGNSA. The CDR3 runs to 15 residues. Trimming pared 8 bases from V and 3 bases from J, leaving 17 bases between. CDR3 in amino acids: CASAARGSDKNIQYF. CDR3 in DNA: TGTGCCAGCGCCGCTAGGGGCAGCGACAAAAACATTCAGTACTTC.

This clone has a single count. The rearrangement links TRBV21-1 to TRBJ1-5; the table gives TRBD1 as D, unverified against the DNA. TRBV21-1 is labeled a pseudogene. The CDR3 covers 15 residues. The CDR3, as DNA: TGTGCCAGCAGCAAGGTCAGGGGGATGGGGGGGCCCCAGCATTTT. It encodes CASSKVRGMGGPQHF.

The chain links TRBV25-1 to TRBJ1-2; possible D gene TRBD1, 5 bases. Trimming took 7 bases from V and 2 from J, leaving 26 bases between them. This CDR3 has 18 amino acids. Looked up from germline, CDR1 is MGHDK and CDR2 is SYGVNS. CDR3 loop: CASTYHRTGTGKNYGYTF. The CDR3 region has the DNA TGTGCCAGCACCTACCACCGTACCGGGACGGGCAAGAACTATGGCTACACCTTC.